The 30 T cell receptor beta chains below all came from one sample that was sequenced in a study of T cells in Graves' hyperthyroidism and ophthalmopathy. Regions amplified from RNA transcripts were the TCR beta CDR3 regions. Carried out on the TCR CDR3, a first-round RT-PCR used the HTBI primer set. Using its own MiXCR run on the multiplex PCR reads, TCRdb lists one record per CDR3 protein. The sample carries around 600,000 distinct CDR3 sequences, about a sixth recorded once. The sample comprised blood. All receptors come from a woman in her thirties or forties with Graves' ophthalmopathy.

The rearrangement uses TRBV6-5 and TRBJ2-5, with D maybe TRBD2 (5 bases). CDR1 and CDR2 (germline): MNHEY, SVGAGI. The CDR3 covers 17 residues. Between the trimmed V and J ends, which lost 4 bases and 5 bases, there was a span of 23 bases. CDR3 amino acids: CASSSPGEAHPPETQYF. The DNA of the CDR3 is TGTGCCAGCAGTTCCCCCGGGGAAGCACACCCGCCCGAGACCCAGTACTTC.

There are a few counts of this clonotype. The CDR3 bases are TGTGCCAGCAGCTCTTGGACTAGCGGAGAGGTAAATGAGCAGTTCTTC. It is translated as CASSSWTSGEVNEQFF. The chain links TRBV13 to TRBJ2-1; 10 nucleotides match TRBD2. The trim removed 4 bases at V and 7 bases at J, leaving 10 bases unmatched. CDR3 length: 16 residues. Germline CDR1 and CDR2: PRHDT and FYEKMQ (reference sequence). The variable domain in full, completed from reference TRBV13 and TRBJ2-1, reads AAGVIQSPRHLIKEKRETATLKCYPIPRHDTVYWYQQGPGQDPQFLISFYEKMQSDKGSIPDRFSAQQFSDYHSELNMSSLELGDSALYFCASSSWTSGEVNEQFFGPGTRLTVL.

This clonotype occurred many times. The genes are TRBV29-1 and TRBJ2-7; D remains unclear. Trimming cost V 6 bases and J 1 base, with 19 bases left between them. The CDR3 spans 15 residues. CDR1 SQVTM and CDR2 ANQGSEA come from the germline V gene. CDR3: CSVHPTQRGSYEQYF. The CDR3 nucleotides are TGCAGCGTACATCCTACCCAGCGCGGTTCCTACGAGCAGTACTTC.

This clonotype has just a few counts. The chain links TRBV5-1 to TRBJ2-2; D ambiguous. The CDR3 extends over 15 amino acids. V was cut by 0 bases and J by 4 bases, with 10 bases left in between. In germline, CDR1 is SGHRS, CDR2 YFSETQ. The CDR3 bases are TGCGCCAGCAGCTTGGAACTCCAACCCACCGGGGAGCTGTTTTTT. This gives the protein CASSLELQPTGELFF.

This clonotype has ten or more counts. This sequence joins TRBV12-3 or TRBV12-4 and TRBJ2-7, with 10 bases aligning to TRBD1. Trimming took 8 bases from V and 2 from J; bases not matched to a gene: 3. The CDR3 is made up of 13 amino acids. The DNA of the CDR3 is TGTGCCAGCGGGGACAGGGGAACCTACGAGCAGTACTTC. Translating gives CASGDRGTYEQYF.

This clonotype was counted a few times. The chain uses TRBV10-3 and TRBJ2-7; D is possibly TRBD2 (6 bases). This CDR3 spans 13 amino acids. V lost 3 bases and J 7 bases, leaving 13 bases between the germline ends. CDR1 and CDR2 from the germline V gene are ENHRY and SYGVKD. CDR3: CAISDLQAGEQYF. In nucleotides, the CDR3 is TGTGCCATCAGTGATTTACAGGCGGGGGAGCAGTACTTC.

In regard to this clonotype: One junction end disagrees with the germline gene, perhaps due to a read error. DNA for the CDR3: TGTGCCAGCAGTACCCGGTCGGAGGGCGCGAATCAGTCCCAGCATTTT. Its translation: CASSTRSEGANQSQHF. The rearrangement uses TRBV12-3 or TRBV12-4 and TRBJ1-5; no clear D. This CDR3 contains 16 residues.

The rearrangement uses TRBV20-1 and TRBJ1-5, with D tentatively TRBD1 (6 bases). Trimming cost V 3 bases and J 5 bases, with 11 bases left between them. CDR3 size: 13 residues. CDR1 and CDR2 from the germline V gene are DFQATT and SNEGSKA (reference sequence). CDR3 in amino acids: CSASAGAYQPQHF. CDR3 nucleotide sequence: TGCAGTGCTAGCGCAGGGGCATATCAGCCCCAGCATTTT.

The chain couples TRBV4-1 to TRBJ2-3, with D maybe TRBD2 (7 bases). This CDR3 has 15 amino acids. Trimming removed 1 base at V and 1 base at J, with 9 bases between. Germline V gene lookup returns CDR1 MGHRA and CDR2 YSYEKL. The CDR3 DNA is TGCGCCAGCAGCCAAGCGGGGGGCCGCACAGATACGCAGTATTTT. This codes for CASSQAGGRTDTQYF.

Points on this clonotype: A much larger clone sits a single nucleotide away, making a read error possible. The chain couples TRBV30 to TRBJ2-7; no clear D gene. The CDR3 runs to 12 residues. The germline gives CDR1 GTSNPN, CDR2 SVGIG (reference sequence). V was trimmed by 1 base and J by 4 bases, leaving 8 bases between them. CDR3 protein: CAWSAGLYEQYF. The CDR3 nucleotides read TGTGCCTGGAGTGCAGGTCTGTACGAGCAGTACTTC.

This clonotype was seen only a few times. Germline is not matched at one junction end, which may reflect a read error. V usage is TRBV18 and J usage is TRBJ2-1, with D unresolved. The CDR3 totals 12 residues. Germline loops: CDR1 KGHSH, CDR2 LQKENI. CDR3 protein: CASLPLSNEQFF. As DNA, the CDR3 is TGTGCCAGCTTACCATTAAGCAATGAGCAGTTCTTC.

This sequence joins TRBV30 and TRBJ1-4; D not resolved. Germline CDR1 is GTSNPN and CDR2 is SVGIG (reference sequence). Trimming stripped 3 bases from V and 3 bases from J, with 8 bases between. CDR3 length equals 13 residues. CDR3 residues: CAWSSDANEKLFF. The DNA for the CDR3 is TGTGCCTGGAGCTCTGATGCTAATGAAAAACTGTTTTTT.

The genes are TRBV20-1 and TRBJ2-7, with 7 nucleotides matching TRBD2. Germline loops: CDR1 DFQATT, CDR2 SNEGSKA (reference sequence). The ends lost 5 bases at V and 3 bases at J; junction bases unmatched: 7. This CDR3 has 13 amino acids. The CDR3 bases are TGCAGTGCTCCGACAGCGGGGCACTACGAGCAGTACTTC. This sequence encodes CSAPTAGHYEQYF.

This clonotype was counted ten times or more. The rearrangement links TRBV2 to TRBJ1-1; D gene ambiguous. Between the trimmed V and J ends, which lost 6 bases and 1 base, there was a span of 9 bases. Germline CDR1 and CDR2: SNHLY and FYNNEI. CDR3 size: 13 residues. The CDR3 coding sequence is TGTGCCAGCAGGATCTCTCCGAACACTGAAGCTTTCTTT. As protein: CASRISPNTEAFF.

This clonotype was seen at least ten times. The chain has TRBV2 and TRBJ1-5; no clear D. Germline CDR1 and CDR2: SNHLY and FYNNEI. Trimming left V 5 bases short and J 5 bases short, with 16 bases between. The CDR3 extends over 15 amino acids. The CDR3: CASSRTGQEHQPQHF. The CDR3 bases are TGTGCCAGCAGTAGGACCGGGCAAGAGCATCAGCCCCAGCATTTT.

This clonotype has only a few counts. The chain joins TRBV12-3 or TRBV12-4 to TRBJ2-6; D is unresolved. Deletions cut 5 bases from V and 4 bases from J, with 12 bases between. The CDR3 has 15 amino acids. The CDR3 sequence: CASSPAYGGANVLTF. The CDR3 DNA reads TGTGCCAGCAGTCCAGCATATGGGGGGGCCAACGTCCTGACTTTC.

This chain links TRBV27 with TRBJ2-3, with D possibly called TRBD1 or TRBD2 (6 bases each). V was trimmed by 10 bases and J by 3 bases, leaving 17 bases between them. CDR3 length equals 14 residues. Looked up from germline, CDR1 is MNHEY and CDR2 is SMNVEV (reference sequence). This CDR3 is CATSRGGETDTQYF. DNA for the CDR3: TGTGCCACTTCCAGGGGCGGGGAGACAGATACGCAGTATTTT.

This clonotype appeared many times. This chain links TRBV20-1 with TRBJ2-5; either TRBD1 or TRBD2 may supply D (5 bases each). Germline V gene data show CDR1 as DFQATT and CDR2 as SNEGSKA (reference sequence). The V and J ends lost 3 bases and 3 bases respectively, with 11 bases between them. The CDR3 runs 13 residues. The CDR3 DNA reads as TGCAGTGCTAGGGGACGAACAGAAGAGACCCAGTACTTC. Its protein product is CSARGRTEETQYF.

This clonotype showed up many times. The chain links TRBV7-9 to TRBJ2-1, with 7 bases identical to TRBD1. This CDR3 is 14 amino acids long. Germline V gives CDR1 SEHNR, CDR2 FQNEAQ (reference sequence). V shed 5 bases, J shed 6 bases, and the junction held 7 bases outside the gene matches. This CDR3 reads CASSKTGSPNEQFF. The CDR3 DNA follows: TGTGCCAGCAGCAAGACAGGGTCCCCCAATGAGCAGTTCTTC.

This clonotype was recorded at least ten times. This chain uses TRBV12-5 with TRBJ1-1; D may be TRBD1 (6 bases). Between the trimmed V and J ends, which lost 6 bases and 3 bases, there was a span of 14 bases. The CDR3 sequence is 14 residues long. The germline V gene has CDR1 LGHNT and CDR2 FRNRAP. This CDR3 is CASGPTRGDTEAFF. CDR3 coding DNA: TGTGCTAGTGGCCCGACAAGGGGGGACACTGAAGCTTTCTTT.

The V gene is TRBV4-1, the J gene TRBJ1-4; TRBD1 might be the D (5 bases). The germline V and J ends were trimmed by 2 bases and 4 bases, with 14 bases remaining between them. Germline V gene lookup returns CDR1 MGHRA and CDR2 YSYEKL. CDR3 length: 16 amino acids. Written as DNA, the CDR3 is TGCGCCAGCAGCCAAACTTGGGGGGGGGTTAATGAAAAACTGTTTTTT. Its translation: CASSQTWGGVNEKLFF.

The chain links TRBV20-1 to TRBJ1-3; D is unresolved. V lost 5 bases to trimming and J lost 2 bases, with 10 bases between them. Germline CDR1 and CDR2: DFQATT and SNEGSKA (reference sequence). The CDR3 consists of 13 residues. CDR3 residues: CSASPGPGNTIYF. The CDR3 DNA is TGCAGTGCTTCCCCGGGTCCTGGAAACACCATATATTTT.

In this sample, this clonotype turned up a few times. The chain carries TRBV2 and TRBJ2-2, with TRBD2 identical over 13 bases. The CDR3 has 15 amino acids. Germline-derived CDR1 and CDR2 are SNHLY and FYNNEI. Trimming took 5 bases from V and 7 from J; bases not matched to a gene: 4. In DNA form, the CDR3 reads TGTGCCAGCAGTTCCGGACTAGCGGGAGTCGGGGAGCTGTTTTTT. It is translated as CASSSGLAGVGELFF.

This clonotype was counted ten times or more. This chain uses TRBV20-1 with TRBJ2-3; no firm D call. Germline CDR1 is DFQATT and CDR2 is SNEGSKA (reference sequence). This CDR3 is 10 amino acids long. Trimming removed 2 bases from V and 8 bases from J, with 5 bases in between. As DNA, the CDR3 is TGCAGTGCTAGATTCGTTACGCAGTATTTT. Translation: CSARFVTQYF.

Concerning this clonotype: A much larger clonotype is one base distant, so this may be a read error. The chain links TRBV5-8 to TRBJ2-3; D is uncertain. There are 13 residues in the CDR3. The germline V gene has CDR1 SGHTS and CDR2 YDEGEE. Trimming took 2 bases from V and 2 from J, leaving 6 bases between them. CDR3 DNA sequence: TGTGCCAGCAGCTTCGGGCTCACAGATACGCAGTATTTT. Translated, it gives CASSFGLTDTQYF.

This chain uses TRBV5-1 with TRBJ2-7; 8 nucleotides align to TRBD1. Per germline, CDR1 SGHRS and CDR2 YFSETQ. J was trimmed by 3 bases and V by 7 bases; bases with no gene match: 12. The CDR3 spans 15 residues. This CDR3 is CASSKGQGEVYEQYF. The CDR3 region has the DNA TGCGCCAGCTCGAAAGGACAGGGTGAGGTCTACGAGCAGTACTTC.

This chain joins TRBV5-1 and TRBJ1-2; weak D call: TRBD1 (5 bases). Trimming pared 0 bases from V and 4 bases from J, leaving 16 bases between. Germline V gene sequence: CDR1 SGHRS, CDR2 YFSETQ. The CDR3 contains 16 residues. The CDR3 DNA sequence: TGCGCCAGCAGCTTGGCCGATGGACTCGGGGGCTATGGCTACACCTTC. Residues: CASSLADGLGGYGYTF.

This clonotype showed up many times. The V and J genes are TRBV7-2 and TRBJ2-5; TRBD1 matches at 7 bases. V dropped 7 bases and J dropped 2; count of bases not matched to a gene: 13. The CDR3 is 16 amino acids. Per germline, CDR1 SGHTA and CDR2 FQGNSA. Here the CDR3 reads CASTPGTVKGQETQYF. CDR3 nucleotides: TGTGCCAGCACCCCGGGGACAGTCAAGGGGCAAGAGACCCAGTACTTC.

V is TRBV5-8 and J is TRBJ2-7; D is undetermined. The CDR3 has 15 residues. V was trimmed by 2 bases and J by 2 bases, leaving 14 bases between them. Germline V lookup: CDR1 SGHTS, CDR2 YDEGEE. CDR3 sequence reads: CASSFGEHAAYEQYF. In DNA, the CDR3 is TGTGCCAGCAGCTTTGGAGAGCACGCAGCCTACGAGCAGTACTTC.

This clonotype was counted ten times or more. The chain uses TRBV20-1 and TRBJ1-4, with D possibly matching TRBD1 (5 bases). The germline V gene has CDR1 DFQATT and CDR2 SNEGSKA (reference sequence). This CDR3 has 13 amino acids. The V and J ends lost 4 bases and 8 bases respectively, with 14 bases between them. The CDR3 sequence: CSAISQGGEKLFF. CDR3 sequence (DNA): TGCAGTGCTATCTCGCAGGGAGGAGAAAAACTGTTTTTT.